A selection of T cell receptor beta chains follows, all from one sample in a study of Ad26.COV2.S vaccination and SARS-CoV-2 variants. Measured with immunoSEQ multiplex PCR; TCRdb has only the in-frame clones, and not every one. The profile covers approximately 420,000 clones, with approximately 90% appearing a single time and 3% to 3.5% taken by the ten largest. The sample consisted of peripheral blood, taken in a trial of Ad26.COV2.S vaccine versus placebo. The receptors shown here come from a person aged 18-65 years who received the Ad26.COV2.S COVID-19 vaccine or a placebo. Both conserved end residues are part of each CDR3. The D gene is left open where the match is weak. Not all rows give a size; the values are once, few, many and, for expanded clones, a class.

v_gene: TRBV2; j_gene: TRBJ2-1; d_gene: -; abundance: -; CDR3nt: TGTGCCAGCAGGAGAGGGTTGGAGCAGTTCTTC; CDR3aa: CASRRGLEQFF
v_gene: TRBV4-1; j_gene: TRBJ1-5; d_gene: TRBD1; abundance: -; CDR3nt: TGCGCCAGCAGCCAAGAAGCGCGACAGGGGTCCCCCCTAGCCCAGCATTTT; CDR3aa: CASSQEARQGSPLAQHF
v_gene: TRBV4-1; j_gene: TRBJ2-1; d_gene: -; abundance: -; CDR3nt: TGCGCCAGCAGCGAGACATTTAGCTCCTACAATGAACAGTTCTTC; CDR3aa: CASSETFSSYNEQFF
v_gene: TRBV5-6; j_gene: TRBJ2-7; d_gene: -; abundance: -; CDR3nt: TGTGCCAGCAGCTTTAACCCTCCAGGGCTGTCCTACGAGCAGTACTTC; CDR3aa: CASSFNPPGLSYEQYF
v_gene: TRBV5-1; j_gene: TRBJ1-4; d_gene: -; abundance: -; CDR3nt: TGCGCCAGCAGCTTGGGGTCTGATCGGGTAGAAAGGGGAAAACTGTTTTTT; CDR3aa: CASSLGSDRVERGKLFF
v_gene: TRBV3-1/TRBV3-2; j_gene: TRBJ2-1; d_gene: TRBD1; abundance: -; CDR3nt: TGTGCCAGCAGCCATGGGCAGGGGGCCTACAATGAGCAGTTCTTC; CDR3aa: CASSHGQGAYNEQFF
v_gene: TRBV30; j_gene: TRBJ2-3; d_gene: TRBD2; abundance: -; CDR3nt: TGTGCCTGGAGTCTGACGGGGGGGGACACAGATACGCAGTATTTT; CDR3aa: CAWSLTGGDTDTQYF
v_gene: TRBV27; j_gene: TRBJ1-2; d_gene: TRBD1; abundance: -; CDR3nt: TGTGCCAGCAGTTTCATTGGGGGACAGGGGTATGGCTACACCTTC; CDR3aa: CASSFIGGQGYGYTF
v_gene: TRBV27; j_gene: TRBJ1-1; d_gene: -; abundance: -; CDR3nt: TGTGCCAGCAGTTCTTTGGAACTGAACACTGAAGCTTTCTTT; CDR3aa: CASSSLELNTEAFF
v_gene: TRBV10-2; j_gene: TRBJ1-6; d_gene: -; abundance: -; CDR3nt: TGCGCCACCGGATTCCCTCGGGATAGCGGTTCACCCCTCCACTTT; CDR3aa: CATGFPRDSGSPLHF
v_gene: TRBV5-1; j_gene: TRBJ2-6; d_gene: -; abundance: -; CDR3nt: TGCGCCAGCAGCTTGGGAGCGGGTTCTGGGGCCAACGTCCTGACTTTC; CDR3aa: CASSLGAGSGANVLTF
v_gene: TRBV7-2; j_gene: TRBJ1-1; d_gene: -; abundance: -; CDR3nt: TGTGCCAGCAGCTTAGAAGGCAGGGTAAACACTGAAGCTTTCTTT; CDR3aa: CASSLEGRVNTEAFF
v_gene: TRBV30; j_gene: TRBJ1-2; d_gene: TRBD1; abundance: -; CDR3nt: TGTGCCTGGAGTAGTGGGACAGGGGTGCGCTACACCTTC; CDR3aa: CAWSSGTGVRYTF
v_gene: TRBV3-1/TRBV3-2; j_gene: TRBJ2-7; d_gene: TRBD1; abundance: once; CDR3nt: TGTGCCAGCAGCCAAGGTCAGGGGGCAGTCGAGCAGTACTTC; CDR3aa: CASSQGQGAVEQYF
v_gene: TRBV29-1; j_gene: TRBJ1-5; d_gene: -; abundance: -; CDR3nt: TGCAGCGTGGCAGAGAGGAGTAATCAGCCCCAGCATTTT; CDR3aa: CSVAERSNQPQHF
v_gene: TRBV4-1; j_gene: TRBJ1-2; d_gene: TRBD1; abundance: -; CDR3nt: TGCGCCAGCAGCCAAACAGGGACAGGGGGAGCTGGCTACACCTTC; CDR3aa: CASSQTGTGGAGYTF
v_gene: TRBV7-9; j_gene: TRBJ2-6; d_gene: -; abundance: -; CDR3nt: TGTGCCAGCAGCCATCACCGGATCACATCGGCTACTGGGGCCAACGTCCTGACTTTC; CDR3aa: CASSHHRITSATGANVLTF
v_gene: TRBV6-1; j_gene: TRBJ1-2; d_gene: TRBD1; abundance: -; CDR3nt: TGTGCCAGCAGACGGACAGGGGGCGACTATGGCTACACCTTC; CDR3aa: CASRRTGGDYGYTF
v_gene: TRBV3-1/TRBV3-2; j_gene: TRBJ2-3; d_gene: -; abundance: -; CDR3nt: TGTGCCAGCAGCATGGACAGCCCGACGCAGTATTTT; CDR3aa: CASSMDSPTQYF
v_gene: TRBV2; j_gene: TRBJ1-3; d_gene: -; abundance: -; CDR3nt: TGTGCCAGCAGAGCCGGTGGGGCCGGAAACACCATATATTTT; CDR3aa: CASRAGGAGNTIYF
v_gene: TRBV6-6; j_gene: TRBJ2-1; d_gene: TRBD2; abundance: -; CDR3nt: TGTGCCAGCAGTTCGGGACTAGCCTACAATGAGCAGTTCTTC; CDR3aa: CASSSGLAYNEQFF
v_gene: TRBV12-3/TRBV12-4; j_gene: TRBJ2-3; d_gene: -; abundance: -; CDR3nt: TGTGCCAGCAGTTCTGCCGGGACGCAGTATTTT; CDR3aa: CASSSAGTQYF
v_gene: TRBV3-1/TRBV3-2; j_gene: TRBJ1-2; d_gene: TRBD1; abundance: -; CDR3nt: TGTGCCAGCAGCCGACAGGGGGCGATAGGCTACACCTTC; CDR3aa: CASSRQGAIGYTF
v_gene: TRBV7-2; j_gene: TRBJ2-1; d_gene: TRBD2; abundance: -; CDR3nt: TGTGCCAGCAGCTTCCTCGGGGGGGCCTTGGGTGAGCAGTTCTTC; CDR3aa: CASSFLGGALGEQFF
v_gene: TRBV5-1; j_gene: TRBJ1-2; d_gene: -; abundance: few; CDR3nt: TGCGCCAGCAGCTTGACAACTAGTAACTATGGCTACACCTTC; CDR3aa: CASSLTTSNYGYTF
v_gene: TRBV5-1; j_gene: TRBJ1-1; d_gene: -; abundance: -; CDR3nt: TGCGCCAGCAGCTTGGAGAGGGGCGACACTGAAGCTTTCTTT; CDR3aa: CASSLERGDTEAFF
v_gene: TRBV2; j_gene: TRBJ1-6; d_gene: -; abundance: few; CDR3nt: TGTGCCAGCAGTGAGCGGAGTTCACCCCTCCACTTT; CDR3aa: CASSERSSPLHF
v_gene: TRBV6-5; j_gene: TRBJ2-7; d_gene: TRBD1; abundance: -; CDR3nt: TGTGCCAGCAGTACGGGACAGGGGCTCAACGAGCAGTACTTC; CDR3aa: CASSTGQGLNEQYF
v_gene: TRBV27; j_gene: TRBJ1-2; d_gene: -; abundance: -; CDR3nt: TGTGCCAGCAGACGCTCCGGGACGGCCTATGGCTACACCTTC; CDR3aa: CASRRSGTAYGYTF
v_gene: TRBV5-1; j_gene: TRBJ1-1; d_gene: TRBD1; abundance: -; CDR3nt: TGCGCCAGCCATGACAGGGTTGGCACTGAAGCTTTCTTT; CDR3aa: CASHDRVGTEAFF
v_gene: TRBV7-2; j_gene: TRBJ2-7; d_gene: TRBD2; abundance: -; CDR3nt: TGTGCCAGCAGCTCCACGACTAGCGGGGGCTACGAGCAGTACTTC; CDR3aa: CASSSTTSGGYEQYF
v_gene: TRBV13; j_gene: TRBJ2-3; d_gene: -; abundance: -; CDR3nt: TGTGCCAGCAGCCCAGTGGGGGGAAGCACAGATACGCAGTATTTT; CDR3aa: CASSPVGGSTDTQYF
v_gene: TRBV12-3/TRBV12-4; j_gene: TRBJ2-7; d_gene: TRBD2; abundance: -; CDR3nt: TGTGCCAGCAAACGGACTAGCGGATACGAGCAGTACTTC; CDR3aa: CASKRTSGYEQYF
v_gene: TRBV4-2; j_gene: TRBJ1-6; d_gene: -; abundance: -; CDR3nt: TGTGCCAGCAGCTCGTCGTTCGGGAAGGGGGATTCACCCCTCCACTTT; CDR3aa: CASSSSFGKGDSPLHF
v_gene: TRBV2; j_gene: TRBJ1-2; d_gene: -; abundance: -; CDR3nt: TGTGCCAGCAGGGGTAACTATGGCTACACCTTC; CDR3aa: CASRGNYGYTF
v_gene: TRBV7-9; j_gene: TRBJ2-4; d_gene: -; abundance: -; CDR3nt: TGTGCCAGCAGCCCTTTGGCCAAAAACATTCAGTACTTC; CDR3aa: CASSPLAKNIQYF
v_gene: TRBV6-5; j_gene: TRBJ1-4; d_gene: TRBD1; abundance: -; CDR3nt: TGTGCCACCGAAGACAGGGGTCGGATTGAAAAACTGTTTTTT; CDR3aa: CATEDRGRIEKLFF
v_gene: TRBV11-2; j_gene: TRBJ1-5; d_gene: TRBD1; abundance: -; CDR3nt: TGTGCCAGCAGCCTCTCAGGGGGTCAGCCCCAGCATTTT; CDR3aa: CASSLSGGQPQHF